What follows are 24 T cell receptor beta chains derived from one specimen sequenced in a study of blood T cell repertoires in COVID-19. This table comes from immunoSEQ multiplex PCR, and its TCRdb copy is limited to in-frame clones, with some not included. The table lists roughly 180,000 clones, approximately 83% of them singletons. The sequencing sample was made of PBMCs or T cells enriched from blood (not recorded which). Receptors were obtained from a woman aged 60-70 years who had recovered from COVID-19.

Here the CDR3 reads CASSFDPPGQGGGYTF. The CDR3 region has the DNA TGCGCCAGCAGCTTCGACCCACCGGGACAGGGAGGGGGCTACACCTTC. The V gene is TRBV5-1, the J gene TRBJ1-2, with TRBD1 matching over 9 bases. J lost 8 bases, V lost 2 bases, and 13 bases had no gene match. This CDR3 is built from 16 residues. Germline values: CDR1 SGHRS, CDR2 YFSETQ.

The V and J genes are TRBV2 and TRBJ2-7; D perhaps matches TRBD1 (6 bases). Trimming took off 5 bases at V and 2 bases at J, with 10 bases between the two ends. CDR3 length: 13 residues. Looked up from germline, CDR1 is SNHLY and CDR2 is FYNNEI. The CDR3 region has the DNA TGTGCCAGCAGTAGACAGGCTCCCTACGAGCAGTACTTC. It specifies CASSRQAPYEQYF.

Only one count was recorded for this clone. CDR3 in amino acids: CASRLEGNTIYF. DNA of the CDR3: TGTGCCAGCAGACTAGAGGGAAACACCATATATTTT. The genes are TRBV12-3 or TRBV12-4 and TRBJ1-3; no clear D gene. The CDR3 totals 12 residues. The V end was cut by 6 bases, the J end by 4 bases, with 7 bases between.

This rearrangement joins TRBV2 to TRBJ1-2, with 8 positions matching TRBD1. V gave up 6 bases and J gave up 3 bases; unmatched junction bases: 6. Germline assignment: CDR1 SNHLY and CDR2 FYNNEI. The CDR3 totals 14 residues. CDR3 loop: CASRLDRADYGYTF. The CDR3, as DNA: TGTGCCAGCAGACTGGACAGGGCAGACTATGGCTACACCTTC.

The rearrangement uses TRBV6-5 and TRBJ2-7; 8 bases match TRBD1. Germline CDR1 is MNHEY and CDR2 is SVGAGI. The junction had 5 bases not matched to a gene; V was cut back by 7 bases and J by 0 bases. This CDR3 has 14 residues. This CDR3 is CASMVTGGSYEQYF. CDR3 DNA: TGTGCCAGCATGGTAACAGGGGGCTCCTACGAGCAGTACTTC.

This clone was counted only a few times. The rearrangement joins TRBV27 to TRBJ2-7, with TRBD1 matching 10 bases. Trimming took 3 bases from V and 3 from J; bases not matched to a gene: 23. The CDR3 runs to 21 residues. Germline V gives CDR1 MNHEY, CDR2 SMNVEV (reference sequence). The CDR3: CASSFLRDRGWYALLFYEQYF. Here the CDR3 DNA reads TGTGCCAGCAGTTTTCTCCGGGACAGGGGATGGTATGCCTTGCTCTTCTACGAGCAGTACTTC.

V and J are TRBV11-1 and TRBJ1-3, with D uncertain. In germline, CDR1 is SGHAT, CDR2 FQDESV (reference sequence). Deletions cut 6 bases from V and 0 bases from J, with 15 bases between. This CDR3 has 16 residues. The CDR3 spells CASRSDAGRSGNTIYF. The CDR3 DNA reads as TGTGCCAGCAGGTCCGACGCGGGTCGCTCTGGAAACACCATATATTTT. Supplemented by reference TRBV11-1 and TRBJ1-3, the full variable domain reads EAEVAQSPRYKITEKSQAVAFWCDPISGHATLYWYRQILGQGPELLVQFQDESVVDDSQLPKDRFSAERLKGVDSTLKIQPAELGDSAMYLCASRSDAGRSGNTIYFGEGSWLTVV.

The V call is TRBV5-8, the J call TRBJ2-7; D remains unclear. Germline CDR1 reads SGHTS; CDR2 reads YDEGEE. The CDR3 is 12 residues long. V lost 7 bases to trimming and J lost 3 bases, with 11 bases between them. The CDR3 spells CASSSYSYEQYF. The CDR3 DNA follows: TGTGCCAGCTCCTCCTACAGCTACGAGCAGTACTTC.

The chain recombines TRBV27 with TRBJ1-1; D call uncertain. Trimming shortened V by 6 bases and J by 10 bases, and 18 bases separated the two germline ends. Per the germline V gene, CDR1 is MNHEY and CDR2 is SMNVEV (reference sequence). The CDR3 runs to 13 residues. CDR3 residues: CASSPTLRGRAFF. CDR3 nucleotide sequence: TGTGCCAGCAGCCCTACACTCAGAGGAAGAGCTTTCTTT.

J is TRBJ1-2 and V is TRBV28; D is possibly TRBD1 (5 bases). The germline V gene has CDR1 MDHEN and CDR2 SYDVKM. This CDR3 comprises 13 residues. V was trimmed by 7 bases and J by 5 bases, leaving 14 bases between them. The CDR3 DNA is TGTGCCAGCAAGGAGGGGTCCCCTTATGGCTACACCTTC. The encoded protein is CASKEGSPYGYTF.

This rearrangement joins TRBV11-2 to TRBJ2-7; 7 positions match TRBD1. Germline trimming cut 3 bases from V and 5 bases from J; bases unmatched to any gene: 10. This CDR3 comprises 15 residues. Germline CDR1 SGHAT, CDR2 FQNNGV. The CDR3 sequence: CASSFGRQGDHEQYF. CDR3 coding DNA: TGTGCCAGCAGCTTTGGGCGTCAGGGGGACCACGAGCAGTACTTC.

This rearrangement joins TRBV2 to TRBJ1-6; 7 bases line up with TRBD1. This CDR3 has 14 residues. The germline gives CDR1 SNHLY, CDR2 FYNNEI. V lost 5 bases and J lost 3; bases outside the gene matches: 1. The CDR3, as DNA: TGTGCCAGCAGTCGGGACAGCTATAATTCACCCCTCCACTTT. It yields the protein CASSRDSYNSPLHF.

The chain is built from TRBV24-1 and TRBJ2-1; TRBD1 matches 8 bases. The CDR3 has 15 amino acids. Trimming cost V 10 bases and J 3 bases; bases outside gene matches: 10. Germline assignment: CDR1 KGHDR and CDR2 SFDVKD. DNA of the CDR3: TGTGCCACACAGACAGGGGCCCTCGGCTACAATGAGCAGTTCTTC. This sequence encodes CATQTGALGYNEQFF.

The genes are TRBV6-5 and TRBJ1-2, with 7 bases fitting TRBD1. Germline values: CDR1 MNHEY, CDR2 SVGAGI. The J segment lost 5 bases and the V segment lost 2 bases, leaving 5 bases of the junction unmatched. This CDR3 contains 14 residues. CDR3 region: CASSYTGQIYGYTF. The CDR3 DNA reads TGTGCCAGCAGTTACACGGGACAGATATATGGCTACACCTTC.

This clone was recorded only once. The rearrangement links TRBV27 to TRBJ2-7; D unresolved. From germline, CDR1 is MNHEY and CDR2 SMNVEV (reference sequence). This CDR3 is 13 amino acids long. The V end was cut by 0 bases, the J end by 4 bases, with 7 bases between. CDR3 nucleotides: TGTGCCAGCAGTTTATCCCTACTATACGAGCAGTACTTC. Protein product: CASSLSLLYEQYF.

This sequence joins TRBV6-1 and TRBJ2-3, with D uncertain. V was clipped by 0 bases and J by 5 bases, with 3 bases between them. CDR1 and CDR2 from the germline V gene are MNHNS and SASEGT. This CDR3 region has 12 residues. CDR3 amino acids: CASSEARDTQYF. CDR3 DNA: TGTGCCAGCAGTGAAGCCCGAGATACGCAGTATTTT.

This sequence joins TRBV5-1 and TRBJ2-7; 8 bases are a match to TRBD1. Germline V gene sequence: CDR1 SGHRS, CDR2 YFSETQ. V trimming: 1 base; J trimming: 2 bases; junction bases outside the gene matches: 2. This CDR3 has 14 amino acids. CDR3 in amino acids: CASSLLDRAYEQYF. DNA of the CDR3: TGCGCCAGCAGCTTGTTGGACAGGGCCTACGAGCAGTACTTC.

This sequence joins TRBV12-2 and TRBJ1-2; the table assigns TRBD1, which was not confirmed against the DNA. TRBV12-2 counts as a pseudogene. This CDR3 region has 14 residues. CDR3 sequence (DNA): TGTGCAAGTCGCTCAGGGGTGGGTAACTATGGCTACACCTTC. Protein: CASRSGVGNYGYTF.

There are a few counts of this clone. This chain links TRBV11-2 with TRBJ1-2; no firm D call. This CDR3 has 13 residues. The germline V gene encodes CDR1 SGHAT and CDR2 FQNNGV. V was shortened by 2 bases and J by 1 base, with 5 bases between the two germline ends. CDR3 DNA sequence: TGTGCCAGCAGCTTAACGGTTAACTATGGCTACACCTTC. Amino acids: CASSLTVNYGYTF.

V usage is TRBV5-1 and J usage is TRBJ1-1, with a possible D match to TRBD1 (5 bases). The CDR3 contains 16 residues. V shed 0 bases and J shed 0 bases, with 12 bases lying between them. CDR1 SGHRS and CDR2 YFSETQ come from the germline V gene. The CDR3 protein is CASSLGGHALNTEAFF. The CDR3, as DNA: TGCGCCAGCAGCTTGGGAGGACACGCCTTGAACACTGAAGCTTTCTTT. Complete variable domain (other parts from reference TRBV5-1 and TRBJ1-1): KAGVTQTPRYLIKTRGQQVTLSCSPISGHRSVSWYQQTPGQGLQFLFEYFSETQRNKGNFPGRFSGRQFSNSRSEMNVSTLELGDSALYLCASSLGGHALNTEAFFGQGTRLTVV.

This chain connects TRBV29-1 to TRBJ1-1, with 8 positions matching TRBD1. Germline trimming cut 7 bases from V and 0 bases from J; bases unmatched to any gene: 4. The CDR3 is made up of 13 amino acids. CDR1 is SQVTM and CDR2 is ANQGSEA in the germline V gene. CDR3 protein: CSASTGVNTEAFF. DNA of the CDR3: TGCAGCGCATCGACAGGGGTGAACACTGAAGCTTTCTTT.

The chain recombines TRBV7-9 with TRBJ1-2, with TRBD1 identical over 9 bases. Germline CDR1 and CDR2: SEHNR and FQNEAQ (reference sequence). V shed 5 bases, J shed 7 bases, and the junction held 11 bases outside the gene matches. CDR3 length equals 15 residues. In nucleotides, the CDR3 is TGTGCCAGCAGCCAAACCTCACAGGGGGCGCTTGGCTACACCTTC. This translates into CASSQTSQGALGYTF.

The rearrangement links TRBV11-2 to TRBJ1-1, with TRBD1 identical over 9 bases. The CDR3 runs 19 residues. V lost 4 bases to trimming and J lost 7 bases; unmatched junction nucleotides: 22. Germline V gene sequence: CDR1 SGHAT, CDR2 FQNNGV. CDR3 loop: CASSYALTGGGSRSDEAFF. In DNA, the CDR3 is TGTGCCAGCAGCTACGCCCTTACAGGGGGCGGTAGTAGGAGCGATGAAGCTTTCTTT.

CDR3 bases: TGTGCCAGCAGCTTAGTTGGGGCGGGAGGAGCTTGGGAGCAGTTCTTC. This sequence encodes CASSLVGAGGAWEQFF. The chain combines TRBV7-2 with TRBJ2-1, with 8 bases aligning to TRBD2. CDR3 length: 16 amino acids. Germline V gives CDR1 SGHTA, CDR2 FQGNSA. Trimming at V came to 1 base and at J to 10 bases, leaving 12 bases not matched to a gene.